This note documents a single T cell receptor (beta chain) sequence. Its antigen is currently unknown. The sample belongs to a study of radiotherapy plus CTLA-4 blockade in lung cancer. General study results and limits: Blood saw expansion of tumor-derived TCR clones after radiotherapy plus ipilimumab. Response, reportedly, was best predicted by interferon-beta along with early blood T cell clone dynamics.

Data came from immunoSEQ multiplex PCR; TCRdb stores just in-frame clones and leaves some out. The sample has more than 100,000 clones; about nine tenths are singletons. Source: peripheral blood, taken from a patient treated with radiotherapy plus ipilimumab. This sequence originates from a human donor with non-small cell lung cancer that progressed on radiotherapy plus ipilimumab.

The CDR3 region is CASSLASGGVWGYEQYF. The CDR3 nucleotides read TGTGCCAGCAGCTTAGCTAGCGGGGGTGTGTGGGGTTACGAGCAGTACTTC. This chain joins TRBV7-2 and TRBJ2-7, with 9 positions matching TRBD2. CDR1 is SGHTA and CDR2 is FQGNSA in the germline V gene. The CDR3 has 17 residues. Germline trimming cut 0 bases from V and 4 bases from J; bases unmatched to any gene: 10.